This T cell receptor beta chain was profiled in a study of regulatory T cells in long-lasting Graves disease. This clonotype appeared many times. What it binds is unknown. Study results and limitations: Persistent disease preferred TRBV28, TRBJ1-2 and TRBJ2-5.

Time point given: newly diagnosed GD, antithyroid drugs for less than 3 months. PBMC-derived RNA was used for the TCR library. This CDR3 region has 16 residues. Unmatched junction bases numbered 8, after V lost 5 bases and J lost 1 base. The germline V gene has CDR1 SGHVS and CDR2 FQNEAQ. Libraries of TCR beta came from iRepertoire HTBI primers plus Arm-PCR of CDR3 regions. Each CDR3 protein is one row after TCRdb ran MiXCR on the multiplex PCR reads. The sample holds 500,000 or so distinct CDR3 sequences, 15% to 20% seen once. The sample was also linked to a second study, of T cells in Graves' hyperthyroidism and ophthalmopathy. That work adds: The HTBI primer set was used in a first-round RT-PCR of the TCR CDR3.

The chain carries TRBV7-8 and TRBJ2-1; TRBD1 matches 7 bases. The sequencing here drew on peripheral blood mononuclear cells (PBMCs), taken at new diagnosis, from a patient treated with antithyroid drugs. The TCR originated in a man aged 35 to 55 with Graves disease. The CDR3, as DNA: TGTGCCAGCAGCGCAGGGGGAGATTGGTCCTACAATGAGCAGTTCTTC. Protein: CASSAGGDWSYNEQFF.